The clone carrying this T cell receptor (beta chain) was detected only a few times. Under the authors' procedure: Owing to the provision of junction-only sequences devoid of quality scores by immunoSEQ, filtering differed. Clones were sequenced by immunoSEQ multiplex PCR, and TCRdb holds only the in-frame ones, with some missing. That table furnishes V, J and clone size, whereas the DNA furnished D and trimming. In the table there are about 710,000 clones, just under 75% of which are singletons. This entry is derived from a study of shared clonotypes between healthy human individuals. V dropped 3 bases and J dropped 1 base, with 14 bases sitting between them. CDR1 is LNHDA, CDR2 SQIVND, per germline (reference sequence). The CDR3 has 16 residues.

The specimen was memory CD4+ T cells sorted from blood. This sample's subset: CD45RA-negative fraction. The clonotype was recovered from a woman aged 25-40 years in good health. This chain joins TRBV19 and TRBJ2-3; D unresolved. Here the CDR3 reads CASSICRYSCTDTQYF. Written as DNA, the CDR3 is TGTGCCAGTAGTATCTGCCGGTACAGCTGCACAGATACGCAGTATTTT. Combining the CDR3 with reference TRBV19 and TRBJ2-3 gives the whole variable domain DGGITQSPKYLFRKEGQNVTLSCEQNLNHDAMYWYRQDPGQGLRLIYYSQIVNDFQKGDIAEGYSVSREKKESFPLTVTSAQKNPTAFYLCASSICRYSCTDTQYFGPGTRLTVL.